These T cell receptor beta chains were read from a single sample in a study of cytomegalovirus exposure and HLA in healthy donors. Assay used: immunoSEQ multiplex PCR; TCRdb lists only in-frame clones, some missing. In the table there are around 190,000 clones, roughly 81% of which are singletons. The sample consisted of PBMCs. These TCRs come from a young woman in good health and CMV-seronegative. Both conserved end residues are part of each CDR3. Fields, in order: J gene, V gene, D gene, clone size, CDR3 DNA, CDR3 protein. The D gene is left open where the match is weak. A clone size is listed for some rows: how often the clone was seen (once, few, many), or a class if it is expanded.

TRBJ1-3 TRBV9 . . TGTGCCAGCAGCCCACACCAGGCAGGGACTGGAAACACCATATATTTT CASSPHQAGTGNTIYF
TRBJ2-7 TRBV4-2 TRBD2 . TGTGCCAGCAGCCCCGGGACTAGCGACGCCTACGAGCAGTACTTC CASSPGTSDAYEQYF
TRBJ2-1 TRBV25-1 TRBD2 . TGTGCCAGCAGTGGGGGACTAGCGGGGGTCAATGAGCAGTTCTTC CASSGGLAGVNEQFF
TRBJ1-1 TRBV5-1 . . TGCGCCAGCACCCTGGGGGGGAACACTGAAGCTTTCTTT CASTLGGNTEAFF
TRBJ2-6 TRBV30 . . TGTGCCTGGAGTTCCTTCTCTGGGGCCAACGTCCTGACTTTC CAWSSFSGANVLTF
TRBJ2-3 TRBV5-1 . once TGCGCCAGCAGCCCCGTTCACGGGAGCACAGATACGCAGTATTTT CASSPVHGSTDTQYF
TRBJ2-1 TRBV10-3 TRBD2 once TGTGCCATCAGTGAGTCGGGGGGGGACTACTACAATGAGCAGTTCTTC CAISESGGDYYNEQFF
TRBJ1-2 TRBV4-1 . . TGCGCCAGCAGCCAAGACCGGGGCTACACCTTC CASSQDRGYTF
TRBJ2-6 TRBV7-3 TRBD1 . TGTGCCAGCAGCAACTCCGGGACAGGGAGTTCTGGGGCCAACGTCCTGACTTTC CASSNSGTGSSGANVLTF
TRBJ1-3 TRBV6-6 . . TGTGCCAGCAGCCCAGAAGGGGCTGGAAACACCATATATTTT CASSPEGAGNTIYF
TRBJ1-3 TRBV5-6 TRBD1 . TGTGCCAGCAGCCTAGGACAGGGGGTAGGAAACACCATATATTTT CASSLGQGVGNTIYF
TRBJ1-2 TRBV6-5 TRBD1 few TGTGCCAGCAGTACCCAGGGGGGCCACTATGGCTACACCTTC CASSTQGGHYGYTF
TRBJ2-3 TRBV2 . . TGTGCCAGCAGCAACCGGCCCTCGGGAGATACGCAGTATTTT CASSNRPSGDTQYF
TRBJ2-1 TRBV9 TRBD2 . TGTGCCAGCAGCGTAACGTACTTAAGGGCTAGCGGGACCCGTAGCAATGAGCAGTTCTTC CASSVTYLRASGTRSNEQFF
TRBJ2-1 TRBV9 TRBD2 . TGTGCCAGCAGCCAGCTAGCGGGCGGCCTCAATGAGCAGTTCTTC CASSQLAGGLNEQFF
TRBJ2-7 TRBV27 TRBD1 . TGTGCCAGCAGTTCCGCCGGGACAGTCCTCGGTGAGCAGTACTTC CASSSAGTVLGEQYF
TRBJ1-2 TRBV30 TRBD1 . TGTGCCTGGAGTGTAGGGTCAGGGGGCAGCAACTATGGCTACACCTTC CAWSVGSGGSNYGYTF
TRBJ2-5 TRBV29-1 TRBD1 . TGCAGCGTTTCGACAGGGCAAGAGACCCAGTACTTC CSVSTGQETQYF
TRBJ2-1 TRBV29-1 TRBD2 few TGCAGCGTTGAGTGGCCTATGGGAAGCGGGAGAGCCAATGAGCAGTTCTTC CSVEWPMGSGRANEQFF
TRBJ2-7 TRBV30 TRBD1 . TGTGCCTGGACGACAGGGAGCTACGAGCAGTACTTC CAWTTGSYEQYF
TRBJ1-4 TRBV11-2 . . TGTGCCAGCAGCAACACAGGGAGTAGAGAAAAACTGTTTTTT CASSNTGSREKLFF
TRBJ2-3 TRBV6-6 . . TGTGCCAGCACCAAACGACGGGAGAGCACAGATACGCAGTATTTT CASTKRRESTDTQYF
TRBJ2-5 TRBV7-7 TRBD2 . TGTGCCAGCAGCTTAGGTGGACTAGCGGCGGGGGAGACCCAGTACTTC CASSLGGLAAGETQYF
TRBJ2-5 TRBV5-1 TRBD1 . TGCGCCAGCAGCTTAGACAGGGTCCAAGAGACCCAGTACTTC CASSLDRVQETQYF
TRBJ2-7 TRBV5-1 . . TGCGCTAGCAGCTTGGTAGTTTCCCCCTACGAGCAGTACTTC CASSLVVSPYEQYF
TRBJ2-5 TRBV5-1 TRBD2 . TGCGCCAGCAGCCCGCGCGGGGGGGCCGGCGAGACCCAGTACTTC CASSPRGGAGETQYF
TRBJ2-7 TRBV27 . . TGTGCCAGCAGTTTAGGCGGGCCAACAGCCTACGAGCAGTACTTC CASSLGGPTAYEQYF
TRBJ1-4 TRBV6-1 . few TGTGCCAGCAGTGAAGTGAGGGTTATTGGTGAAAAACTGTTTTTT CASSEVRVIGEKLFF
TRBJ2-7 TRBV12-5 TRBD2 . TGTGCTAGTGGTTTCGGGGGACTAGCGGGAGGGCTTTCCTACGAGCAGTACTTC CASGFGGLAGGLSYEQYF
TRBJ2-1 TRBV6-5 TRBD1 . TGTGCCAGCAGTCAGGGACAGGGGTACTACAATGAGCAGTTCTTC CASSQGQGYYNEQFF
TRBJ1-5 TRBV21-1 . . TGTGCCAGCAGCATCCCACTCCTAACGGGGGAAGACGGCAATCAGCCCCAGCATTTT CASSIPLLTGEDGNQPQHF
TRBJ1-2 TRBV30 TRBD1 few TGTGCCTGGAGTGTGGGGACAGGACGAGGCTACACCTTC CAWSVGTGRGYTF
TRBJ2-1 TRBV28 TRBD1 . TGTGCCAGCAGAAACTCGGGACAGGGGGCGCATGAGCAGTTCTTC CASRNSGQGAHEQFF
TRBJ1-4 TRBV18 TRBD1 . TGTGCCAGCTCACCACCTCTCAGGGGGACGAAACTGTTTTTT CASSPPLRGTKLFF
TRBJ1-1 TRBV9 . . TGTGCCAGCAGCGGGACCCGTGCAATCAGCGGCACTGAAGCTTTCTTT CASSGTRAISGTEAFF
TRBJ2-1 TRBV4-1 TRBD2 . TGCGCCAGCAGCCTTACCGGGACTAGCTCCTACAATGAGCAGTTCTTC CASSLTGTSSYNEQFF
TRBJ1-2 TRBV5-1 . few TGCGCCAGCAGCTTGAACAGGGAGTGGAATGGCTACACCTTC CASSLNREWNGYTF
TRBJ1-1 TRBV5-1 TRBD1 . TGCGCCAGCAGCTTGGCGGGACAGGGGGGACCCGAAGCTTTCTTT CASSLAGQGGPEAFF
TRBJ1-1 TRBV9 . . TGTGCCAGCAGCGTCTATGACAGCTTGAACACTGAAGCTTTCTTT CASSVYDSLNTEAFF
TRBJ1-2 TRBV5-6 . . TGTGCCAGCAGCTTGGAAGTAGCTTCCTATGGCTACACCTTC CASSLEVASYGYTF
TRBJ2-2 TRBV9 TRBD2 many TGTGCCAGCAGCGCTAGCGGTGTTACCGGGGAGCTGTTTTTT CASSASGVTGELFF
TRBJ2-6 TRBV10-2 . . TGCGCCAGCAGTGAGTCTGGGGGCCGGGGGGCCAACGTCCTGACTTTC CASSESGGRGANVLTF
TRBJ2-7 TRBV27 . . TGTGCCAGCAGTTTATGGAGTGGCAGGGAGGACGAGCAGTACTTC CASSLWSGREDEQYF
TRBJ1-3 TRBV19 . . TGTGCCAGTAGTATCAGGGGATCCTCTGGAAACACCATATATTTT CASSIRGSSGNTIYF
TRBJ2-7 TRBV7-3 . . TGTGCCAGCAGCTTAATGCCGGGATACGAGCAGTACTTC CASSLMPGYEQYF
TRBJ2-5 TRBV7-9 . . TGTGCCAGCAGCTTAGCACTAGACCAAGAGACCCAGTACTTC CASSLALDQETQYF
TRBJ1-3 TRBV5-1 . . TGCGCCAGCAGCGAGGGCGCGTCTGGAAACACCATATATTTT CASSEGASGNTIYF
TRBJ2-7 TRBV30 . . TGTGCCTGGAATAGGGGAGGGGGCGAGCAGTACTTC CAWNRGGGEQYF
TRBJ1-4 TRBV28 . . TGTGCCAGCCGAGGACAAGGGGCCACTAATGAAAAACTGTTTTTT CASRGQGATNEKLFF
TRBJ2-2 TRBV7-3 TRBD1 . TGTGCCAGCAGCTTAGGGACAGGGGCAACCGGGGAGCTGTTTTTT CASSLGTGATGELFF
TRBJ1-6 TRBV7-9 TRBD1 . TGTGCCAGCAGCAGGGACAGTTATAATTCACCCCTCCACTTT CASSRDSYNSPLHF
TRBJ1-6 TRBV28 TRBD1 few TGTGCCAGCAGTTCTCGGGACAGGGGACCGAATTCACCCCTCCACTTT CASSSRDRGPNSPLHF
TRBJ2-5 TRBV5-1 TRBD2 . TGCGCCAGCCGAGGACTAGCGGGACAAGAGACCCAGTACTTC CASRGLAGQETQYF
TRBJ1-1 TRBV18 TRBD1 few TGTGCCAGCTCACCGCAGGGGGTTACGAACACTGAAGCTTTCTTT CASSPQGVTNTEAFF